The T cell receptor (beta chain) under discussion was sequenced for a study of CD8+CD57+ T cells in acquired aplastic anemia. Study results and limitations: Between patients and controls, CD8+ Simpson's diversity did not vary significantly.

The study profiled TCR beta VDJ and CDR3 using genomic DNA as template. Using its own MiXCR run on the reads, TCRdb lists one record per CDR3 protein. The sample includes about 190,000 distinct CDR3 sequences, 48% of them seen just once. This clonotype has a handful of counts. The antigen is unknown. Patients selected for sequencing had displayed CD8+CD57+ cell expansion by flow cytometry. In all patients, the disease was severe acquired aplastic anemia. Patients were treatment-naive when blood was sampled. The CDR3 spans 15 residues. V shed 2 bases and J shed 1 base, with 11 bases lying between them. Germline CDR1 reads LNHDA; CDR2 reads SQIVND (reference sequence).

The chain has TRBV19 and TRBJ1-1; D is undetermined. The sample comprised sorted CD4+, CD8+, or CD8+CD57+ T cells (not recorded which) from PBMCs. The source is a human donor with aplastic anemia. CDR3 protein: CASSISAGENTEAFF. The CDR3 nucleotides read TGTGCCAGTAGTATATCGGCAGGAGAGAACACTGAAGCTTTCTTT.